The present T cell receptor beta chain was sequenced within a study of T cells in Graves' hyperthyroidism and ophthalmopathy. Study-wide background: At the time of initial diagnosis and before any treatment, peripheral blood was collected.

Trimming cost V 3 bases and J 1 base, with 12 bases left between them. This CDR3 is 15 amino acids long. Germline V gene data show CDR1 as LNHDA and CDR2 as SQIVND (reference sequence). It was RNA transcripts that yielded the amplified TCR beta CDR3 regions. With the HTBI primer set, the TCR CDR3 went through a first round of RT-PCR. TCRdb analysed the multiplex PCR reads with MiXCR anew, one entry per CDR3 protein. The sample carries 350,000 to 400,000 distinct CDR3 sequences, just under 15% recorded once. It was uncontrolled infection, other autoimmune disease, pregnancy or lactation that excluded patients.

The sequence was obtained from a woman between 25 and 40 years old with Graves' hyperthyroidism. This chain joins TRBV19 and TRBJ1-1; TRBD1 is a possible D gene (6 bases). Input material: blood. The CDR3 DNA reads as TGTGCCAGTAGTATGGAGAAGACAGGGAACACTGAAGCTTTCTTT. Amino acid sequence: CASSMEKTGNTEAFF.